The entry below gives a single TCR beta chain sequence along with its context. These data come from a study of cytomegalovirus exposure and HLA in healthy donors. The CDR3 loop spans 16 amino acids. Germline CDR1 and CDR2: SGDLS and YYNGEE. The junction had 13 bases not matched to a gene; V was cut back by 4 bases and J by 9 bases. Use of 60 Vbeta and 13 Jbeta primers characterized the PCR. Clones were read by immunoSEQ multiplex PCR, and TCRdb kept only the in-frame ones, dropping some. This sample yields roughly 120,000 clones, of which approximately 74% are seen a single time; 6.6% belongs to the top ten.

The chain employs TRBV9 and TRBJ2-1; 10 bases are shared with TRBD2. The source material was PBMCs. The receptor's source is a man aged 35-49 years in good health and CMV-seropositive. The CDR3 DNA reads as TGTGCCAGCAGCACCCAGACCGGGACTAGCGTCATTGAGCAGTTCTTC. Translation: CASSTQTGTSVIEQFF.